The entry below gives a single T cell receptor beta chain sequence along with its context. Its antigen is undetermined. The data originate from a study of cytomegalovirus exposure and HLA in healthy donors. From germline, CDR1 is SGHVS and CDR2 FNYEAQ. The V end was cut by 6 bases, the J end by 9 bases, with 21 bases between. The CDR3 is 15 residues long. Primers for the PCR totalled 60 Vbeta and 13 Jbeta. The assay was immunoSEQ multiplex PCR, and TCRdb's table has in-frame clones only and misses some. The data show roughly 180,000 clones, around 75% seen once. Study observations and caveats: Analysis was carried out at a later point, and it linked a missense DCLRE1C variant to TCR beta V- and J-gene trimming.

Sequenced sample: PBMCs. This clonotype was obtained from a male donor in good health and CMV-seronegative. The V gene is TRBV7-6, the J gene TRBJ2-1, with D uncertain. The CDR3 region is CASSNPMQRLGEQFF. In nucleotides, the CDR3 is TGTGCCAGCAGTAACCCCATGCAGCGATTAGGTGAGCAGTTCTTC.